The entry below describes one T cell receptor beta chain. The antigen is unknown. The PCR had 60 Vbeta and 13 Jbeta primers. Sequenced by immunoSEQ multiplex PCR; TCRdb stores in-frame clones only, minus some. With 200,000 to 250,000 clones in the sample, the ten largest clones hold around 1.1%. The sample originates from a study of cytomegalovirus exposure and HLA in healthy donors. General observations from the study: HLA alleles showed associations with roughly 17,000 TCR beta sequences in a later analysis, at a 0.05 false discovery rate.

CDR1 is SGHAT and CDR2 is FQDESV in the germline V gene (reference sequence). J was trimmed by 4 bases and V by 1 base; bases with no gene match: 5. The CDR3 runs to 16 residues. The V call is TRBV11-1, the J call TRBJ2-1; the match to TRBD2 covers 9 bases. Sequencing input: PBMCs. The clonotype originates from a girl aged 2-10 years in good health and CMV-seropositive. The CDR3 nucleotides read TGTGCCAGCAGCTTAGTGGCGGGAGGGCCTTACAATGAGCAGTTCTTC. It is translated as CASSLVAGGPYNEQFF.